This T cell receptor (beta chain) was recorded in a study of T cell responses to AZD1222 COVID-19 vaccine. Assay: immunoSEQ multiplex PCR; the TCRdb copy retains only in-frame clones and omits some. The data show over 100,000 clones, 90% to 95% seen once. The V end was cut by 2 bases, the J end by 0 bases, with 5 bases between. The CDR3 is 14 residues long. Per the germline V gene, CDR1 is MDHEN and CDR2 is SYDVKM. The TCR was taken from an adult in good health. This chain connects TRBV28 to TRBJ1-3, with D unclear. Sample: peripheral blood, taken on day 0 of AZD1222 vaccination. Here the CDR3 DNA reads TGTGCCAGCAGTTTACTGAACTCTGGAAACACCATATATTTT. The encoded protein is CASSLLNSGNTIYF.